Listed below are T cell receptor beta chains from one sample, sequenced in a study of T cell clones after liver transplantation. Generated by immunoSEQ multiplex PCR, the TCRdb table keeps only in-frame clones and is missing some. The table includes roughly 18,000 clones, approximately 92% detected once. Material: CD8+ T cells from blood, obtained roughly 3.5 years after liver transplant. The source is a human patient who received a liver transplant. Some of the T cells might come from the graft donor. The CDR3 runs from the conserved cysteine through the conserved F or W. The order of the fields is D gene, J gene, V gene, clone size, CDR3 protein, CDR3 DNA. A D gene is named only where the DNA matches it firmly. For some rows the clone size is stated as once, few or many, or as a class when expanded; others skip it.

D gene: .; J gene: TRBJ1-2; V gene: TRBV19; clone size: .; CDR3 protein: CASSPGTGGGYTF; CDR3 DNA: TGTGCCAGTAGTCCGGGGACCGGTGGAGGCTACACCTTC
D gene: .; J gene: TRBJ2-7; V gene: TRBV12-2; clone size: once; CDR3 protein: CASRLESDSRSYEQYF; CDR3 DNA: TGTGCAAGTCGCTTAGAGTCGGACAGCAGATCCTACGAGCAGTACTTC
D gene: .; J gene: TRBJ1-4; V gene: TRBV5-8; clone size: .; CDR3 protein: CASSLAVGEKLFF; CDR3 DNA: TGTGCCAGCAGCTTGGCGGTGGGTGAAAAACTGTTTTTT
D gene: .; J gene: TRBJ1-5; V gene: TRBV27; clone size: once; CDR3 protein: CASSRAGSLSNQPQHF; CDR3 DNA: TGTGCCAGCAGTCGCGCCGGGAGCCTGAGCAATCAGCCCCAGCATTTT
D gene: TRBD1; J gene: TRBJ2-7; V gene: TRBV18; clone size: .; CDR3 protein: CASSPPGQGYNEQYF; CDR3 DNA: TGTGCCAGCTCACCACCGGGACAGGGGTATAACGAGCAGTACTTC
D gene: .; J gene: TRBJ1-2; V gene: TRBV11-2; clone size: .; CDR3 protein: CASSLGHLYGYTF; CDR3 DNA: TGTGCCAGCAGCTTGGGACATCTCTATGGCTACACCTTC
D gene: TRBD2; J gene: TRBJ2-5; V gene: TRBV5-4; clone size: once; CDR3 protein: CASSLVAGAGETQYF; CDR3 DNA: TGTGCCAGCAGCTTGGTAGCGGGGGCGGGGGAGACCCAGTACTTC
D gene: .; J gene: TRBJ1-2; V gene: TRBV13; clone size: .; CDR3 protein: CASFGQTANYGYTF; CDR3 DNA: TGTGCCAGCTTCGGACAGACTGCTAACTATGGCTACACCTTC
D gene: TRBD2; J gene: TRBJ2-1; V gene: TRBV30; clone size: .; CDR3 protein: CAWSVPGTSGSDEQFF; CDR3 DNA: TGTGCCTGGAGTGTACCCGGGACTAGCGGGAGCGATGAGCAGTTCTTC
D gene: .; J gene: TRBJ2-1; V gene: TRBV5-1; clone size: .; CDR3 protein: CASSSFNGTYNEQFF; CDR3 DNA: TGCGCCAGCAGCTCCTTTAACGGGACCTACAATGAGCAGTTCTTC
D gene: TRBD2; J gene: TRBJ2-5; V gene: TRBV5-1; clone size: .; CDR3 protein: CASSPSGQETQYF; CDR3 DNA: TGCGCCAGCAGCCCTAGCGGCCAAGAGACCCAGTACTTC
D gene: .; J gene: TRBJ1-1; V gene: TRBV19; clone size: .; CDR3 protein: CASWKEMNTEAFF; CDR3 DNA: TGTGCCAGTTGGAAAGAAATGAACACTGAAGCTTTCTTT
D gene: .; J gene: TRBJ2-7; V gene: TRBV27; clone size: .; CDR3 protein: CASFYLGAFYEQYF; CDR3 DNA: TGTGCCAGCTTCTATTTAGGGGCTTTCTACGAGCAGTACTTC
D gene: .; J gene: TRBJ1-5; V gene: TRBV19; clone size: .; CDR3 protein: CASSGLLGQPQHF; CDR3 DNA: TGTGCCAGTAGTGGCCTCTTGGGTCAGCCCCAGCATTTT
D gene: .; J gene: TRBJ2-1; V gene: TRBV6-5; clone size: .; CDR3 protein: CASSSDYPEQFF; CDR3 DNA: TGTGCCAGCAGTTCGGACTATCCCGAGCAGTTCTTC
D gene: .; J gene: TRBJ2-1; V gene: TRBV27; clone size: .; CDR3 protein: CASSLSGGVPNEQFF; CDR3 DNA: TGTGCCAGCAGTTTATCGGGGGGAGTCCCCAATGAGCAGTTCTTC
D gene: TRBD2; J gene: TRBJ2-1; V gene: TRBV7-9; clone size: .; CDR3 protein: CASSLRLAGESYNEQFF; CDR3 DNA: TGTGCCAGCAGCTTAAGACTAGCGGGAGAATCCTACAATGAGCAGTTCTTC
D gene: TRBD1; J gene: TRBJ2-1; V gene: TRBV5-1; clone size: .; CDR3 protein: CASSMGTGWDEQFF; CDR3 DNA: TGCGCCAGCAGCATGGGGACAGGCTGGGATGAGCAGTTCTTC
D gene: .; J gene: TRBJ1-2; V gene: TRBV29-1; clone size: .; CDR3 protein: CSVGDKGYGYTF; CDR3 DNA: TGCAGCGTCGGGGACAAAGGATATGGCTACACCTTC
D gene: TRBD1; J gene: TRBJ2-2; V gene: TRBV6-4; clone size: .; CDR3 protein: CASRTGAGELFF; CDR3 DNA: TGTGCCAGCAGGACAGGGGCCGGGGAGCTGTTTTTT
D gene: .; J gene: TRBJ1-2; V gene: TRBV13; clone size: .; CDR3 protein: CASSLPGEARMGGYTF; CDR3 DNA: TGTGCCAGCAGCCTCCCGGGTGAGGCGAGGATGGGTGGCTACACCTTC
D gene: .; J gene: TRBJ1-4; V gene: TRBV9; clone size: .; CDR3 protein: CASSINGGATNEKLFF; CDR3 DNA: TGTGCCAGCAGCATCAACGGAGGGGCAACTAATGAAAAACTGTTTTTT